This T cell receptor beta chain was profiled in a study of control samples from healthy donors and cancer patients. Clones were read by immunoSEQ multiplex PCR, and TCRdb kept only the in-frame ones, dropping some. The sample has about 76,000 clones; roughly 89% are singletons. Trimming cost V 1 base and J 7 bases, with 7 bases left between them. Germline-derived CDR1 and CDR2 are SGHTA and FQGNSA. The CDR3 totals 13 residues. The sequenced sample was PBMCs. V gene TRBV7-2 combines with J gene TRBJ2-2; no clear D. The TCR comes from a woman in her fifties or sixties with colorectal cancer. CDR3 coding DNA: TGTGCCAGCAGCTTAGTGGGGATCGGGGAGCTGTTTTTT. This codes for CASSLVGIGELFF.